This T cell receptor (beta chain) was captured in a study of blood T cell repertoires in COVID-19. Study-wide background: Whether acute or convalescent, the COVID-19 samples came from the United States, Italy and Spain. PBMCs, B-cell-depleted T cells, or T cells were the source of the cDNA or gDNA that made up the material.

The table came from immunoSEQ multiplex PCR; TCRdb's copy has only in-frame clones and leaves some out. The data contain over 80,000 clones, about 87% of them singletons. The sequenced sample consisted of peripheral blood. The receptor was derived from a human donor in a cohort sampled during active COVID-19.

The CDR3, as DNA: TGTGCCAGCGGTAGGGGACACCAGTACTTC. Encoded protein: CASGRGHQYF. The chain recombines TRBV7-9 with TRBJ2-5; D is possibly TRBD1 (6 bases). The germline CDR1 and CDR2 sequences are SEHNR and FQNEAQ (reference sequence). The CDR3 length is 10 residues. The V end was cut by 8 bases, the J end by 10 bases, with 11 bases between.